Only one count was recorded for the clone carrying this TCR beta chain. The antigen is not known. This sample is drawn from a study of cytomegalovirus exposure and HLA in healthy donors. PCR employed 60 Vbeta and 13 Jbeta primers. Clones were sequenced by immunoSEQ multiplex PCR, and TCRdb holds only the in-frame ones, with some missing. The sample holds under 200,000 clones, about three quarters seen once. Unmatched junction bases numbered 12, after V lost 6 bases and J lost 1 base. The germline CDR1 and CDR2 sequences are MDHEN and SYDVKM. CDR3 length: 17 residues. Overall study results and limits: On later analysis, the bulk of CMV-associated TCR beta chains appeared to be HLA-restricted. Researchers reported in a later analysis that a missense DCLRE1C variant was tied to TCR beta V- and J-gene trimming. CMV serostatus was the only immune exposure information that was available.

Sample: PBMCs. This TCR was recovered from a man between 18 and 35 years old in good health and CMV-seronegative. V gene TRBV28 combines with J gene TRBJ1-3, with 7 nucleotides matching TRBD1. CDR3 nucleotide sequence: TGTGCCAGCAGCCTTCTGCCCCCGACAGGGTCTGGAAACACCATATATTTT. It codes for CASSLLPPTGSGNTIYF. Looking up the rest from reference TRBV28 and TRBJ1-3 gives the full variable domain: DVKVTQSSRYLVKRTGEKVFLECVQDMDHENMFWYRQDPGLGLRLIYFSYDVKMKEKGDIPEGYSVSREKKERFSLILESASTNQTSMYLCASSLLPPTGSGNTIYFGEGSWLTVV.